A single sample gave rise to the 31 T cell receptor beta chains below, sequenced in a study of T-cell reconstitution after alpha-beta-depleted transplantation in children. Whole-study results and caveats: By one year post-transplant, T-cell counts and diversity largely arose from T cells that were newly produced.

What these receptors recognize is not known. TCRbeta library preparation incorporated unique molecular identifiers. TCRdb used MiXCR to reprocess the PCR reads, holding one entry per CDR3 protein. Found here are 250,000 to 300,000 distinct CDR3 sequences, 7.5% to 9% of them singletons; the top ten hold approximately 8.6%. The sample consisted of peripheral blood, taken 360 days after TCRalphabeta/CD19-depleted stem cell transplant. The receptor source for this set is a female patient aged 2 to 10 who had a stem cell transplant for Fanconi anemia, so the T cells may come from the graft donor.

This clonotype was counted at least ten times. The rearrangement uses TRBV4-3 and TRBJ2-2; D unresolved. V lost 0 bases, J lost 6 bases, and 14 bases lay in between. This CDR3 spans 16 amino acids. Germline CDR1 and CDR2: LGHNA and YSLEER. CDR3 bases: TGCGCCAGCAGCCAAGATCGTACAGTTAAGGCCGGGGAGCTGTTTTTT. Its protein is CASSQDRTVKAGELFF.

This clonotype was recorded many times. This chain links TRBV20-1 with TRBJ2-7, with D unresolved. There are 13 residues in the CDR3. Germline V gene lookup returns CDR1 DFQATT and CDR2 SNEGSKA (reference sequence). The ends were cut back, 5 bases at V and 0 bases at J, with 11 bases in the middle. This chain's CDR3 is CSAFLRSSYEQYF. CDR3 DNA: TGCAGTGCTTTCCTTCGTAGCTCCTACGAGCAGTACTTC.

In this sample, this clonotype turned up many times. CDR3 sequence reads: CSVGTGTVETQYF. CDR3 DNA sequence: TGCAGCGTTGGGACAGGGACGGTGGAGACCCAGTACTTC. The chain employs TRBV29-1 and TRBJ2-5; 8 positions agree with TRBD1. V dropped 4 bases and J dropped 5; count of bases not matched to a gene: 6. This CDR3 is 13 amino acids long. The germline gives CDR1 SQVTM, CDR2 ANQGSEA.

This clonotype has a count of ten or more. V is TRBV20-1 and J is TRBJ2-1, with D possibly being TRBD1 (6 bases). The V gene's germline CDR1 is DFQATT and CDR2 SNEGSKA (reference sequence). V gave up 6 bases and J gave up 7 bases, with 16 bases separating them. The CDR3 covers 13 residues. CDR3 amino acids: CSAGEQGWNEQFF. The DNA of the CDR3 is TGCAGTGCGGGAGAACAGGGTTGGAATGAGCAGTTCTTC.

This clonotype occurred many times. V gene TRBV5-1 combines with J gene TRBJ2-7, with TRBD2 identical over 11 bases. Germline CDR1 reads SGHRS; CDR2 reads YFSETQ. J was trimmed by 3 bases and V by 5 bases; bases with no gene match: 1. There are 13 residues in the CDR3. The CDR3 DNA follows: TGCGCCAGCAGGGGGACTAGCGGCTACGAGCAGTACTTC. Translating gives CASRGTSGYEQYF. Together with reference TRBV5-1 and TRBJ2-7, the CDR3 gives the full variable domain: KAGVTQTPRYLIKTRGQQVTLSCSPISGHRSVSWYQQTPGQGLQFLFEYFSETQRNKGNFPGRFSGRQFSNSRSEMNVSTLELGDSALYLCASRGTSGYEQYFGPGTRLTVT.

This clonotype has at least ten counts. This chain connects TRBV12-3 or TRBV12-4 to TRBJ1-5; perhaps TRBD1 as D (5 bases). The CDR3 contains 14 residues. V was clipped by 3 bases and J by 6 bases, with 12 bases between them. CDR3 coding DNA: TGTGCCAGCAGTTTGGGAATAGGGGTTCAGCCCCAGCATTTT. Amino acid sequence: CASSLGIGVQPQHF.

This clonotype has just a few counts. The chain links TRBV28 to TRBJ2-4; TRBD2 aligns across 7 bases. Germline CDR1 and CDR2: MDHEN and SYDVKM. Trimming cost V 7 bases and J 0 bases; bases outside gene matches: 6. The CDR3 is 15 residues long. CDR3 region: CASTPGGLAKNIQYF. Here the CDR3 DNA reads TGTGCCAGCACCCCGGGGGGACTAGCCAAAAACATTCAGTACTTC.

This clonotype was observed at least ten times. The chain recombines TRBV18 with TRBJ2-1; no clear D. The V gene's germline CDR1 is KGHSH and CDR2 LQKENI. Trimming removed 0 bases at V and 0 bases at J, with 24 bases between. The CDR3 is 21 amino acids. The CDR3 spells CASSPPRRLGLSSYSYNEQFF. The DNA of the CDR3 is TGTGCCAGCTCACCACCTAGGCGACTGGGTCTCTCCTCATACTCCTACAATGAGCAGTTCTTC.

Many counts were recorded for this clonotype. This could be a read error, since a much larger clone is one nucleotide away. The chain combines TRBV4-2 with TRBJ2-3; D not certain. The CDR3 is 11 amino acids. Per germline, CDR1 LGHNA and CDR2 YNFKEQ. Deletions cut 3 bases from V and 2 bases from J, with 0 bases between. The CDR3 nucleotides read TGTGCCAGCAGCCACACAGATACGCAGTATTTT. It codes for CASSHTDTQYF.

This chain links TRBV4-1 with TRBJ1-2; no reliable D call. Trimming removed 2 bases from V and 4 bases from J, with 14 bases in between. This CDR3 contains 15 residues. The germline V gene encodes CDR1 MGHRA and CDR2 YSYEKL. This CDR3 reads CASSQPGPTGYGYTF. CDR3 DNA: TGCGCCAGCAGCCAACCGGGCCCCACGGGCTATGGCTACACCTTC.

This clonotype has more than one count but fewer than ten. This rearrangement joins TRBV2 to TRBJ2-1; weak D call: TRBD2 (5 bases). From germline, CDR1 is SNHLY and CDR2 FYNNEI. The CDR3 contains 13 residues. V was cut by 4 bases and J by 8 bases, with 12 bases left in between. This CDR3 is CASSALGGDEQFF. In DNA, the CDR3 is TGTGCCAGCAGTGCCCTCGGAGGCGATGAGCAGTTCTTC.

Only a few counts were recorded for this clonotype. The V call is TRBV29-1, the J call TRBJ1-5, with unresolved D. Germline CDR1 is SQVTM and CDR2 is ANQGSEA. Trimming left V 4 bases short and J 2 bases short, with 6 bases between. There are 12 residues in the CDR3. CDR3 sequence reads: CSVVEGNQPQHF. DNA of the CDR3: TGCAGCGTTGTAGAAGGCAATCAGCCCCAGCATTTT.

This clonotype was detected only a few times. This chain's CDR3 is CASSRGQPTGELFF. For the CDR3, the DNA is TGCGCCAGCAGCCGGGGACAGCCCACCGGGGAGCTGTTTTTT. This sequence joins TRBV4-1 and TRBJ2-2, with 7 bases fitting TRBD1. Trimming took 4 bases from V and 4 from J; bases not matched to a gene: 3. Germline V gene lookup returns CDR1 MGHRA and CDR2 YSYEKL. The CDR3 has 14 residues.

This clonotype was seen a handful of times. J is TRBJ1-1 and V is TRBV18; TRBD1 aligns across 7 bases. This CDR3 comprises 15 residues. V lost 3 bases, J lost 8 bases, and 12 bases stayed unmatched. Germline CDR1 reads KGHSH; CDR2 reads LQKENI. The CDR3 protein is CASSPLGQTIGEAFF. CDR3 nucleotides: TGTGCCAGCTCACCGCTGGGACAGACCATAGGAGAAGCTTTCTTT.

In this sample, this clonotype turned up a few times. The chain combines TRBV18 with TRBJ2-5; either TRBD1 or TRBD2 may supply D (6 bases each). Germline CDR1 and CDR2: KGHSH and LQKENI. The V gene lost 3 bases and the J gene lost 4 bases, with 18 bases spanning the gap. This CDR3 is built from 16 residues. CDR3 residues: CASSPVQGRNGETQYF. As DNA, the CDR3 is TGTGCCAGCTCACCGGTCCAGGGGAGGAATGGAGAGACCCAGTACTTC.

This sequence joins TRBV27 and TRBJ1-1; D not resolved. CDR3 length: 13 amino acids. Trimming took off 6 bases at V and 1 base at J, with 9 bases between the two ends. CDR1 is MNHEY, CDR2 SMNVEV, per germline (reference sequence). The CDR3 spells CASRGTENTEAFF. CDR3 nucleotides: TGTGCCAGCAGGGGTACAGAGAACACTGAAGCTTTCTTT.

The rearrangement joins TRBV10-2 to TRBJ2-7; TRBD2 aligns across 16 bases. Germline CDR1 reads WSHSY; CDR2 reads SAAADI. The CDR3 consists of 16 residues. V was clipped by 5 bases and J by 2 bases; unmatched bases: 3. CDR3 sequence: CASSLGTSGGAYEQYF. In DNA form, the CDR3 reads TGCGCCAGCAGTCTTGGGACTAGCGGGGGGGCCTACGAGCAGTACTTC.

This clonotype was recorded many times. V and J are TRBV5-1 and TRBJ2-1; 11 nucleotides align to TRBD2. CDR3 length: 18 amino acids. Per germline, CDR1 SGHRS and CDR2 YFSETQ. The trim removed 0 bases at V and 0 bases at J, leaving 5 bases unmatched. CDR3 nucleotide sequence: TGCGCCAGCAGCTTGGGTAGCGGGAGGGCTAGCTCCTACAATGAGCAGTTCTTC. It is translated as CASSLGSGRASSYNEQFF.

This chain connects TRBV7-8 to TRBJ2-5; the match to TRBD2 covers 16 bases. The CDR3 has 18 residues. Germline CDR1 is SGHVS and CDR2 is FQNEAQ. V gave up 5 bases and J gave up 4 bases; unmatched junction bases: 10. This CDR3 is CASSTGTSGGAFGETQYF. The CDR3 DNA is TGTGCCAGCAGCACGGGGACTAGCGGGGGGGCCTTCGGAGAGACCCAGTACTTC.

This sequence joins TRBV18 and TRBJ1-5; 8 bases map to TRBD1. There are 16 residues in the CDR3. Trimming took 6 bases from V and 3 from J; bases not matched to a gene: 10. Germline CDR1 is KGHSH and CDR2 is LQKENI. DNA for the CDR3: TGTGCCAGCTCCCGCGACAGGGGTCGGGACAATCAGCCCCAGCATTTT. Protein: CASSRDRGRDNQPQHF.

This clonotype occurred many times. V usage is TRBV20-1 and J usage is TRBJ2-3; TRBD2 is a possible D gene (5 bases). Germline CDR1 DFQATT, CDR2 SNEGSKA (reference sequence). Trimming took off 3 bases at V and 2 bases at J, with 15 bases between the two ends. The CDR3 loop spans 15 amino acids. The CDR3: CSARRALGNTDTQYF. The CDR3 region has the DNA TGCAGTGCTAGGAGGGCCTTGGGGAACACAGATACGCAGTATTTT.

This clonotype was observed many times. The gene calls are TRBV27 and TRBJ2-7; TRBD2 agrees at 8 bases. CDR3 length: 16 amino acids. V trimming: 5 bases; J trimming: 2 bases; junction bases outside the gene matches: 11. Germline V gene lookup returns CDR1 MNHEY and CDR2 SMNVEV (reference sequence). CDR3 nucleotide sequence: TGTGCCAGCAGTGACCTCAGCGGGAGAGACGCCTACGAGCAGTACTTC. Amino acids: CASSDLSGRDAYEQYF.

This clonotype was observed at least ten times. The J gene is TRBJ2-7, the V gene TRBV29-1, with TRBD1 identical over 8 bases. Germline V gives CDR1 SQVTM, CDR2 ANQGSEA. The CDR3 loop spans 14 amino acids. V dropped 3 bases and J dropped 6; count of bases not matched to a gene: 10. CDR3 DNA sequence: TGCAGCGTTGATAGCCGGGACAGGAGAATCGAGCAGTACTTC. The encoded protein is CSVDSRDRRIEQYF.

This clonotype was observed at least ten times. The rearrangement uses TRBV7-9 and TRBJ2-7, with D perhaps assigned TRBD1 or TRBD2 (6 bases each). Trimming left V 5 bases short and J 5 bases short, with 13 bases between. Germline lookup yields CDR1 SEHNR and CDR2 FQNEAQ (reference sequence). The CDR3 contains 13 residues. The CDR3 DNA sequence: TGTGCCAGCAGCCCCCGGGGGCTTGACGAGCAGTACGTC. Encoded protein: CASSPRGLDEQYV.

This clonotype has a count of ten or more. This chain uses TRBV7-2 with TRBJ2-4; 7 positions match TRBD1. The CDR3 is 17 residues long. Per germline, CDR1 SGHTA and CDR2 FQGNSA. The ends lost 5 bases at V and 1 base at J; junction bases unmatched: 11. CDR3 in amino acids: CASSPRTGTRAKNIQYF. DNA of the CDR3: TGTGCCAGCAGCCCTCGGACAGGCACAAGGGCCAAAAACATTCAGTACTTC.

This clonotype has a handful of counts. The CDR3 sequence is CASSLLGENIQYF. The CDR3 DNA is TGTGCCAGCAGTTTACTGGGGGAGAACATTCAGTACTTC. The V call is TRBV27, the J call TRBJ2-4; D is perhaps TRBD1 or TRBD2 (5 bases each). The V end lost 2 bases, the J end lost 7 bases, and 9 bases lay between the germline ends. The germline V gene has CDR1 MNHEY and CDR2 SMNVEV (reference sequence). The CDR3 is 13 residues long.

This clonotype was found a few times. V is TRBV5-1 and J is TRBJ2-5, with 7 positions matching TRBD1. After removal of 4 bases from V and 5 bases from J, the junction contained 14 bases not matched to a gene. CDR1 is SGHRS, CDR2 YFSETQ, per germline. CDR3 length: 16 residues. CDR3 coding DNA: TGCGCCAGCAGCACCGGACAGGCGCTCTGGGGGGAGACCCAGTACTTC. Its protein product is CASSTGQALWGETQYF.

This clonotype was detected many times. V and J are TRBV24-1 and TRBJ2-5; the D gene is possibly TRBD1 (5 bases). The CDR3 is 13 residues long. The germline gives CDR1 KGHDR, CDR2 SFDVKD. V shed 5 bases and J shed 3 bases, with 9 bases lying between them. Here the CDR3 reads CATSVPGKETQYF. CDR3 bases: TGTGCCACCAGTGTCCCAGGGAAAGAGACCCAGTACTTC.

A few counts support this clonotype. The chain employs TRBV7-2 and TRBJ1-1, with TRBD1 identical over 9 bases. Losses at the gene ends were 5 bases for V and 3 bases for J; bases not matched to a gene: 4. Looked up from germline, CDR1 is SGHTA and CDR2 is FQGNSA. This CDR3 comprises 14 residues. The CDR3 is CASSRRTGDTEAFF. As DNA, the CDR3 is TGTGCCAGCAGCCGAAGGACAGGGGACACTGAAGCTTTCTTT.

This chain links TRBV4-2 with TRBJ2-1; 11 bases agree with TRBD2. This CDR3 contains 15 residues. V lost 0 bases and J lost 7; bases outside the gene matches: 2. The germline V gene encodes CDR1 LGHNA and CDR2 YNFKEQ. The CDR3 protein is CASSQDTSGSNEQFF. In DNA form, the CDR3 reads TGTGCCAGCAGCCAAGACACTAGCGGGAGTAATGAGCAGTTCTTC.

Of note for this clonotype: A much more abundant neighbour one base away suggests this may be a read error. The rearrangement joins TRBV19 to TRBJ2-3, with D possibly TRBD2 on 6 matching bases. CDR1 and CDR2 (germline): LNHDA, SQIVND (reference sequence). The V and J ends lost 3 bases and 0 bases respectively, with 13 bases between them. The CDR3 covers 16 residues. The CDR3 nucleotides are TGTGCCAGTAGTATCGGGGGACCTCGTAGCACAGATACGCAGTATTTT. Protein sequence: CASSIGGPRSTDTQYF.